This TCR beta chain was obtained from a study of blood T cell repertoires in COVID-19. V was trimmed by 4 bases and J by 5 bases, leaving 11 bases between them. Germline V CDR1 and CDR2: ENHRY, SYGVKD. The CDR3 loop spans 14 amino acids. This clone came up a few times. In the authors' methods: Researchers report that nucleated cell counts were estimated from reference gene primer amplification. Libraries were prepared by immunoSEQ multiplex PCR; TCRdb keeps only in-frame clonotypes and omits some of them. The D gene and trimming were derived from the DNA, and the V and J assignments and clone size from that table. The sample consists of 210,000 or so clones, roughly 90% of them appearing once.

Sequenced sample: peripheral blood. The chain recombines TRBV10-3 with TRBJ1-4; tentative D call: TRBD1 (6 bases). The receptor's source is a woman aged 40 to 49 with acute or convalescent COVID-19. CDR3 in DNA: TGTGCCATCAGTGCGGACAGCAGAAATGAAAAACTGTTTTTT. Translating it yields CAISADSRNEKLFF.